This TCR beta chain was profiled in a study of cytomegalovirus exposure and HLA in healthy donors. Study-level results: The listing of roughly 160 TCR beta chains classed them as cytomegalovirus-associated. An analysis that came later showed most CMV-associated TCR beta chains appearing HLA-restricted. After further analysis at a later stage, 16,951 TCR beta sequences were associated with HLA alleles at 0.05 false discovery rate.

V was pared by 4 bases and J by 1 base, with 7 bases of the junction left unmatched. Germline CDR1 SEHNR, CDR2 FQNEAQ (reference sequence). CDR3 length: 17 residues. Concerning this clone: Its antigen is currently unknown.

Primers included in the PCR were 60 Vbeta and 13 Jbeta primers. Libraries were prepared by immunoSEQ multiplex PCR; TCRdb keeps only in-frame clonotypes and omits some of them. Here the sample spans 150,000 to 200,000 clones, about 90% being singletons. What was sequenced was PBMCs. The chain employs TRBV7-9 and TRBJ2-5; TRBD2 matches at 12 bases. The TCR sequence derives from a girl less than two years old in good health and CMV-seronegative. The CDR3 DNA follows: TGTGCCAGCAGCTCCCGGACTAGCGGGACTTCCCAAGAGACCCAGTACTTC. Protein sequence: CASSSRTSGTSQETQYF.